This TCR beta chain was sequenced during a study of PD-L1 blockade in urothelial cancer. The CDR3 length is 15 residues. The germline CDR1 and CDR2 sequences are SGDLS and YYNGEE. V was cut by 7 bases and J by 3 bases, with 18 bases left in between. Time point reported: pretreatment peripheral blood. Locally advanced or metastatic urothelial carcinoma affected all patients. Generated by immunoSEQ multiplex PCR, the TCRdb table keeps only in-frame clones and is missing some. The sample yields some 100,000 clones, about 90% seen once. The source was PBMCs, collected around atezolizumab (anti-PD-L1) treatment. This chain uses TRBV9 with TRBJ2-3, with D tentatively TRBD2 (6 bases). The receptor was derived from a woman of 80 years or more with urothelial cancer. The CDR3: CASGPGVWATDTQYF. DNA for the CDR3: TGTGCCAGCGGACCGGGAGTCTGGGCGACAGATACGCAGTATTTT. Supplemented by reference TRBV9 and TRBJ2-3, the full variable domain reads DSGVTQTPKHLITATGQRVTLRCSPRSGDLSVYWYQQSLDQGLQFLIQYYNGEERAKGNILERFSAQQFPDLHSELNLSSLELGDSALYFCASGPGVWATDTQYFGPGTRLTVL.